This is a list of T cell receptor beta chains from one sample in a study of cytomegalovirus exposure and HLA in healthy donors. Generated by immunoSEQ multiplex PCR, the TCRdb table keeps only in-frame clones and is missing some. The table records about 140,000 clones, approximately 84% of them present only once. The sample comprised PBMCs. These receptor sequences come from a woman aged 40 to 49 in good health and CMV-seronegative. The CDR3 runs from the conserved cysteine through the conserved F or W. Each record gives: J gene, clone size, D gene, V gene, CDR3 DNA, CDR3 protein. A D gene is named only where the DNA matches it firmly. Only some rows state a clone size, as once, few, many or a class for expanded clones.

>TRBJ1-5|-|-|TRBV6-5
TGTGCCAGCAGTGAACGCGGCGGTCAGCCCCAGCATTTT
CASSERGGQPQHF
>TRBJ2-1|-|-|TRBV7-9
TGTGCCAGCAGCCCCAGTTACAATGAGCAGTTCTTC
CASSPSYNEQFF
>TRBJ1-1|-|TRBD1|TRBV5-5
TGTGCCAGCAGTCGACAGGGGGCCGACACTGAAGCTTTCTTT
CASSRQGADTEAFF
>TRBJ1-6|-|-|TRBV4-2
TGTGCCAGCAGCCAAGGTCAAGGGGCGAGGCGGAATTCACCCCTCCACTTT
CASSQGQGARRNSPLHF
>TRBJ2-5|few|TRBD1|TRBV18
TGTGCCAGCTCACCACGGACAGGGGAGACCCAGTACTTC
CASSPRTGETQYF
>TRBJ1-1|-|-|TRBV2
TGTGCCAGCAGTGAAGTGGGGGAGGGGGCTGAAGCTTTCTTT
CASSEVGEGAEAFF
>TRBJ2-6|-|TRBD2|TRBV19
TGTGCCAGTAGTATGTCAGGACTAGCCCTCTCTGGGGCCAACGTCCTGACTTTC
CASSMSGLALSGANVLTF
>TRBJ1-1|-|-|TRBV18
TGTGCCAGCTCACTCACAACCCAATGGGACACCGAAGCTTTCTTT
CASSLTTQWDTEAFF
>TRBJ2-7|-|TRBD2|TRBV27
TGTGCCAGCAGTTTAAGTACTAGCGGGAGGGCCTACGAGCAGTACTTC
CASSLSTSGRAYEQYF
>TRBJ1-5|once|-|TRBV27
TGTGCCAGCAGGTCCGGTTTAAATCAGCCCCAGCATTTT
CASRSGLNQPQHF
>TRBJ2-1|-|TRBD2|TRBV19
TGTGCCAGTAGTACCCGACTAGCGGGAGGGTACAATGAGCAGTTCTTC
CASSTRLAGGYNEQFF
>TRBJ2-2|-|TRBD2|TRBV4-3
TGCGCCAGCAGCTCCGGACTAGCGGAGTACACCGGGGAGCTGTTTTTT
CASSSGLAEYTGELFF
>TRBJ2-1|-|-|TRBV11-3
TGTGCCAGCAGCTTAGAACCCACTCGGTCTGAGCAGTTCTTC
CASSLEPTRSEQFF
>TRBJ2-1|-|-|TRBV7-9
TGTGCCAGCAGCCAAGATCGGTTGGAGTTTTCAGGGTTCTACAATGAGCAGTTCTTC
CASSQDRLEFSGFYNEQFF
>TRBJ2-5|-|TRBD1|TRBV5-1
TGCGCCAGCAGCTTGAGACAGGGGGCGTTCGAGACCCAGTACTTC
CASSLRQGAFETQYF
>TRBJ2-5|-|TRBD1|TRBV4-2
TGTGCCAGCACCCCATTCGGGACAGGCGGGGAGGAGACCCAGTACTTC
CASTPFGTGGEETQYF
>TRBJ1-3|-|-|TRBV5-1
TGCGCCAGCAGCGACAACTCTGGAAACACCATATATTTT
CASSDNSGNTIYF
>TRBJ1-1|-|-|TRBV25-1
TGTGCCAGCAGTGAATATAGGGGGAACACTGAAGCTTTCTTT
CASSEYRGNTEAFF
>TRBJ2-1|-|TRBD2|TRBV27
TGTGCCAGCATGTGGACTAGCGGGTACAATGAGCAGTTCTTC
CASMWTSGYNEQFF
>TRBJ2-7|-|-|TRBV6-5
TGTGCCAGCAGTTATAACCGACTCTACGAGCAGTACTTC
CASSYNRLYEQYF
>TRBJ2-2|-|TRBD1|TRBV29-1
TGCAGCGTTCGACAGGGGGGATCCGGGGAGCTGTTTTTT
CSVRQGGSGELFF
>TRBJ2-5|-|-|TRBV30
TGTGCCTGGAGTGTGGGACTGGAGACCCAGTACTTC
CAWSVGLETQYF
>TRBJ2-1|once|TRBD2|TRBV7-8
TGTGCCAGCAGCTTCCTACTAGCGGGAGGGGGAGAATTACAGAATGAGCAGTTCTTC
CASSFLLAGGGELQNEQFF
>TRBJ2-7|-|TRBD2|TRBV6-5
TGTGCCAGCAGACCCGCGGGAGGGCCCGACGAGCAGTACTTC
CASRPAGGPDEQYF
>TRBJ2-1|once|-|TRBV5-1
TGCGCCAGCAGCTTAGGCGGGGCTAGGAATGAGCAGTTCTTC
CASSLGGARNEQFF
>TRBJ2-1|-|TRBD2|TRBV7-3
TGTGCCAGCAGCCTACTAGCGGGAGGGCCGGGCGAGCAGTTCTTC
CASSLLAGGPGEQFF
>TRBJ1-2|-|-|TRBV28
TGTGCCAGCAGTTTGAGGATACCAAACTATGGCTACACCTTC
CASSLRIPNYGYTF
>TRBJ1-4|-|TRBD1|TRBV18
TGTGCCAGCTCACCACGGACAGGGGAAAGTATACGAAAACTGTTTTTT
CASSPRTGESIRKLFF
>TRBJ2-7|-|-|TRBV5-5
TGTGCCAGCAGCTTGTCGCGGGACGGCTACTACGAGCAGTACTTC
CASSLSRDGYYEQYF
>TRBJ2-2|-|-|TRBV6-5
TGTGCCAGCATAAAAGGGGGGGTCACCGGGGAGCTGTTTTTT
CASIKGGVTGELFF
>TRBJ2-6|-|TRBD2|TRBV13
TGTGCCAGCACCCTCTATGCGGGAGCTGGGGCCAACGTCCTGACTTTC
CASTLYAGAGANVLTF
>TRBJ1-5|-|-|TRBV15
TGTGCCACCAGCAGAGATTCGTTTGGAGGGATCCCCAATCAGCCCCAGCATTTT
CATSRDSFGGIPNQPQHF
>TRBJ2-1|-|TRBD2|TRBV14
TGTGCCAGCAGCCAAGAATACCAGCGGGAGTACAATGAGCAGTTCTTC
CASSQEYQREYNEQFF
>TRBJ2-1|-|TRBD1|TRBV18
TGTGCCAGCTCAGGACAGGGGACCCTCGGTGAGCAGTTCTTC
CASSGQGTLGEQFF
>TRBJ2-1|-|-|TRBV15
TGTGCCACCAGCAGGGACACGCTCTCCTACAATGAGCAGTTCTTC
CATSRDTLSYNEQFF
>TRBJ2-3|-|-|TRBV7-2
TGTGCCAGCAGCTACTACAGGGCCGCAGATACGCAGTATTTT
CASSYYRAADTQYF
>TRBJ2-7|-|-|TRBV6-5
TGTGCCACCAGGGACTTCTCCTACGAGCAGTACTTC
CATRDFSYEQYF
>TRBJ2-3|-|TRBD1|TRBV27
TGTGCCAGCAGTCTAACAGGGGCAGCAGATACGCAGTATTTT
CASSLTGAADTQYF
>TRBJ2-7|-|-|TRBV15
TGTGCCACCAGCCGAGAAGTCCGGGGCGAGCAGTACTTC
CATSREVRGEQYF
>TRBJ2-6|few|-|TRBV5-4
TGTGCCAGCAGCCAGTCGACATCTGGGGCCAACGTCCTGACTTTC
CASSQSTSGANVLTF
>TRBJ2-7|-|-|TRBV28
TGTGCCAGCAGTTTGCCGCGGGGGCGGTACGACGAGCAGTACTTC
CASSLPRGRYDEQYF
>TRBJ1-5|once|-|TRBV28
TGTGCCAGCACCTTGGGGGGGGCGCAGGGATCCGGGCAGCCCCAGCATTTT
CASTLGGAQGSGQPQHF
>TRBJ1-1|-|TRBD1|TRBV5-6
TGTGCCAGCAGCTCGTCCGGGACAGCCTACACTGAAGCTTTCTTT
CASSSSGTAYTEAFF
>TRBJ2-7|-|-|TRBV27
TGTGCCAGCAGTTCTGGGCCGGGGATCTACGAGCAGTACTTC
CASSSGPGIYEQYF
>TRBJ2-7|-|TRBD1|TRBV4-1
TGCGCCAGCAGCCAAGACGCACCCATACAGGGGATCTCCTACGAGCAGTACTTC
CASSQDAPIQGISYEQYF
>TRBJ2-2|-|TRBD1|TRBV5-5
TGTGCCAGCAGCTGGGACAGGGGATGGACCGGGGAGCTGTTTTTT
CASSWDRGWTGELFF
>TRBJ2-7|-|-|TRBV27
TGTGCCAGCAGTTTAAGTTCCGGGACAATCGACTACGAGCAGTACTTC
CASSLSSGTIDYEQYF
>TRBJ1-4|once|-|TRBV7-9
TGTGCCAGTGCAGGGCACCAGATCGGTAATGAAAAACTGTTTTTT
CASAGHQIGNEKLFF
>TRBJ1-2|-|TRBD1|TRBV5-8
TGTGCCAGCAGCGGGGGACAGGGAATCTATGGCTACACCTTC
CASSGGQGIYGYTF
>TRBJ1-5|-|-|TRBV27
TGTGCCAGCAGCCGCTCAGGGAATCAGCCCCAGCATTTT
CASSRSGNQPQHF
>TRBJ1-3|-|TRBD1|TRBV28
TGTGCCAGCAGCGAACAGGGGCGCGGCACCATATATTTT
CASSEQGRGTIYF
>TRBJ2-4|-|TRBD1|TRBV10-2
TGCGCCAGCAGGACCAGACAGGGGGCAGGGGCCAAAAACATTCAGTACTTC
CASRTRQGAGAKNIQYF
>TRBJ2-1|few|TRBD1|TRBV4-1
TGCGCCAGCAGCCAATCCCCAGGGAACAGGGGCAATGAGCAGTTCTTC
CASSQSPGNRGNEQFF
>TRBJ1-1|-|-|TRBV6-4
TGTGCCAGCAGGCGATCTACAGGGTATACTGAAGCTTTCTTT
CASRRSTGYTEAFF
>TRBJ2-7|-|-|TRBV11-3
TGTGCCAGCAGCTTAGGAGGAAACCCCTACGAGCAGTACTTC
CASSLGGNPYEQYF